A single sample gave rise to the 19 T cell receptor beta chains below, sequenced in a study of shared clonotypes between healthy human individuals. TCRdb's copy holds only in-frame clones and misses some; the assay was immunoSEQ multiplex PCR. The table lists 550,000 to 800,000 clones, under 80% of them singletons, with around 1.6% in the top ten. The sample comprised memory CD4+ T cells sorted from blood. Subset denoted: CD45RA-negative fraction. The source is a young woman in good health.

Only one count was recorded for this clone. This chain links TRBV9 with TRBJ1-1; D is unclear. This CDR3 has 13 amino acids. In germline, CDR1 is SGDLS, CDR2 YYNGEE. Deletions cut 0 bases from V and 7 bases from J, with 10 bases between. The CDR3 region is CASSVDSHLEAFF. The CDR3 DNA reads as TGTGCCAGCAGCGTAGACAGTCACCTTGAAGCTTTCTTT. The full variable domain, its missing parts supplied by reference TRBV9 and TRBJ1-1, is DSGVTQTPKHLITATGQRVTLRCSPRSGDLSVYWYQQSLDQGLQFLIQYYNGEERAKGNILERFSAQQFPDLHSELNLSSLELGDSALYFCASSVDSHLEAFFGQGTRLTVV.

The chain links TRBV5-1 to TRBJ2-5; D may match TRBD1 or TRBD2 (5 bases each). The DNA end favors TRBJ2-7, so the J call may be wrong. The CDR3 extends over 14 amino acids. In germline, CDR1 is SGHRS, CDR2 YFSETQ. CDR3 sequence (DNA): TGCGCCAGCAGCTTTCAGGGAGTCTCCTACGAGCAGTACTTC. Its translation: CASSFQGVSYEQYF.

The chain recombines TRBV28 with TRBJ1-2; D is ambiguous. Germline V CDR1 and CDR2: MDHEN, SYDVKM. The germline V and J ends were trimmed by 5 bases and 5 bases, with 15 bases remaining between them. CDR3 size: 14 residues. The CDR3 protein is CASSTGGGAYGYTF. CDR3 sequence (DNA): TGTGCCAGCAGTACGGGCGGTGGTGCTTATGGCTACACCTTC.

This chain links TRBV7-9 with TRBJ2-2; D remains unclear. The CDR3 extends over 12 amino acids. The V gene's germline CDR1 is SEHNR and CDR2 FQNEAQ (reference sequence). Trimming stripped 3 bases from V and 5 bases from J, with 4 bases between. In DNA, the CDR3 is TGTGCCAGCAGCTTGGAGACCGGGGAGCTGTTTTTT. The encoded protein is CASSLETGELFF.

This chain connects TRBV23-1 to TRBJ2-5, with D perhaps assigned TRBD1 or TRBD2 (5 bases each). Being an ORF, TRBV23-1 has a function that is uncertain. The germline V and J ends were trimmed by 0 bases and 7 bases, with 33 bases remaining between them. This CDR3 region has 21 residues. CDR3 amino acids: CASSQSWEHIERGRSGSTQYF. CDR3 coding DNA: TGCGCCAGCAGTCAATCCTGGGAGCATATTGAGAGGGGAAGATCCGGATCGACCCAGTACTTC.

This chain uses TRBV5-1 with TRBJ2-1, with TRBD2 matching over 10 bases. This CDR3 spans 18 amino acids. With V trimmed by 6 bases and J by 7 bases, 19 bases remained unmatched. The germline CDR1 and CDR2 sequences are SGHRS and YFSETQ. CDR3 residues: CASTAPLKREGRFNEQFF. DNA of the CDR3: TGCGCCAGCACAGCCCCTTTAAAGCGGGAGGGCCGTTTTAATGAGCAGTTCTTC.

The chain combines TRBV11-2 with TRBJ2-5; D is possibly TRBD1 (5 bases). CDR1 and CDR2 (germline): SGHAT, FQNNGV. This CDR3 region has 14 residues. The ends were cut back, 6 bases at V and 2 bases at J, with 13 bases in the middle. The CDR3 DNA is TGTGCCAGCAGGCACTGGACATCTCAAGAGACCCAGTACTTC. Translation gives CASRHWTSQETQYF.

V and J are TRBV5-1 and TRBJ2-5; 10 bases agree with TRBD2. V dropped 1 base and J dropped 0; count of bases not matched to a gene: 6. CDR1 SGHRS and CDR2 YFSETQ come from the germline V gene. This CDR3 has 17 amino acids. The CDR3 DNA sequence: TGCGCCAGCAGCTTGCCTAGCGGGAGCGGGTACCAAGAGACCCAGTACTTC. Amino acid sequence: CASSLPSGSGYQETQYF.

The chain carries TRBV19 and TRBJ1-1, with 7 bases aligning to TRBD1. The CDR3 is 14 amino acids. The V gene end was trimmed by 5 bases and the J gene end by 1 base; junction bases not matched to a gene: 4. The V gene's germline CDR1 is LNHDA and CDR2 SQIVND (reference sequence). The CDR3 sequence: CASSHRGQNTEAFF. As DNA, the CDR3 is TGTGCCAGTAGTCACAGGGGACAGAACACTGAAGCTTTCTTT.

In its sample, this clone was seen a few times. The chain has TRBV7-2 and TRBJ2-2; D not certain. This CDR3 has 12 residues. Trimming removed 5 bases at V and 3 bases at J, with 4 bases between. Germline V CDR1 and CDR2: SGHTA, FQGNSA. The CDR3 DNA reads TGTGCCAGCAGCCCGTACACCGGGGAGCTGTTTTTT. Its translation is CASSPYTGELFF.

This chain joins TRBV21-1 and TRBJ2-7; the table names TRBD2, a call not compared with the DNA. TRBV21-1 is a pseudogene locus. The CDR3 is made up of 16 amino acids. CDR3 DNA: TGTGCCAGCAGCAAAGCGAGTGGGGGGATCAAATACGAGCAGTACTTC. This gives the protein CASSKASGGIKYEQYF.

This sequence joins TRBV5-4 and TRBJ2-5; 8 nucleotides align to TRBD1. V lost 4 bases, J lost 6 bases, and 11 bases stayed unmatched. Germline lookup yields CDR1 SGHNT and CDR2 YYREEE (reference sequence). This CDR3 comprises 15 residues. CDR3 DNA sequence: TGTGCCAGCAGCCGCGGACAGGGTGGGACAAAGACCCAGTACTTC. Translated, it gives CASSRGQGGTKTQYF.

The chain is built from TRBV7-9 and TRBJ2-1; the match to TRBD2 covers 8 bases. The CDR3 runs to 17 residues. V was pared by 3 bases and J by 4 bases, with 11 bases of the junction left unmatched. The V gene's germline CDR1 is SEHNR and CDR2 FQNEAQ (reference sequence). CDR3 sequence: CASSFAGGPTTYNEQFF. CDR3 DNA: TGTGCCAGCAGCTTTGCGGGAGGACCGACCACTTACAATGAGCAGTTCTTC.

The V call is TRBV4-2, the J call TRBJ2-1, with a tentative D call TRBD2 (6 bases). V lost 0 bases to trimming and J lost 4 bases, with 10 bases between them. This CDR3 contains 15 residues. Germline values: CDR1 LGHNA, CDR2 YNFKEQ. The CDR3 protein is CASSQETRKYNEQFF. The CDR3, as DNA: TGTGCCAGCAGCCAAGAGACTAGGAAGTACAATGAGCAGTTCTTC.

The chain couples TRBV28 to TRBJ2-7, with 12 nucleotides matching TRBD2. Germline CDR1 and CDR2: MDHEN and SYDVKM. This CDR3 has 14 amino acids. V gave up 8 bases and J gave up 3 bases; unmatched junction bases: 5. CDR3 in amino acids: CASEASGRGYEQYF. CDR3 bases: TGTGCCAGCGAGGCTAGCGGGAGGGGCTACGAGCAGTACTTC.

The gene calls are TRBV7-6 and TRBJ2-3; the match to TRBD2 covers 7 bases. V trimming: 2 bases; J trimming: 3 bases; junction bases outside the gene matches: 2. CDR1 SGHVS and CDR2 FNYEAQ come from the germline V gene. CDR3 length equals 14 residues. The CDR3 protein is CASSLPAGTDTQYF. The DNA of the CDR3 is TGTGCCAGCAGCTTACCAGCGGGAACAGATACGCAGTATTTT.

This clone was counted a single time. CDR3 amino acids: CASRSQGSSTDTQYF. The CDR3 nucleotides are TGTGCCAGCAGGTCACAGGGAAGTAGTACAGATACGCAGTATTTT. V gene TRBV2 combines with J gene TRBJ2-3; possibly TRBD1 for D (6 bases). Germline lookup yields CDR1 SNHLY and CDR2 FYNNEI. This CDR3 contains 15 residues. Between the trimmed V and J ends, which lost 6 bases and 3 bases, there was a span of 16 bases.

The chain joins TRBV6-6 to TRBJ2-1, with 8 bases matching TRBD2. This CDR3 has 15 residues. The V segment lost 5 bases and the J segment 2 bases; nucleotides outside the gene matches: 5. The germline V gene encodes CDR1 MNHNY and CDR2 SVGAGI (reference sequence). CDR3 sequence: CASSAAGGAYNEQFF. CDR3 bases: TGTGCCAGCAGTGCCGCGGGGGGAGCCTACAATGAGCAGTTCTTC.

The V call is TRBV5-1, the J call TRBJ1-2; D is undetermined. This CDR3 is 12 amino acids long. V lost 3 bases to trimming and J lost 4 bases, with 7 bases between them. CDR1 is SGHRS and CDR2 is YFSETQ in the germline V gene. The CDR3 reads CASSYSFYGYTF. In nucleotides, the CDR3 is TGCGCCAGCAGCTACTCTTTCTATGGCTACACCTTC.